These 20 T cell receptor beta chains were sequenced from one sample in a study of blood T cell repertoires in COVID-19. Profiled with immunoSEQ multiplex PCR; TCRdb holds only in-frame clones, not every one. Of about 140,000 clones listed, approximately 83% are singletons. The sample comprised PBMCs or T cells enriched from blood (not recorded which). These receptors were obtained from a man between 65 and 80 years old who had been exposed to COVID-19.

The chain couples TRBV7-8 to TRBJ2-3; 9 bases are a match to TRBD2. CDR1 is SGHVS, CDR2 FQNEAQ, per germline. The CDR3 is 18 amino acids. The ends lost 1 base at V and 1 base at J; junction bases unmatched: 9. CDR3 nucleotide sequence: TGTGCCAGCAGCTTAGAGGTAGCGGGGGACGCGGGCACAGATACGCAGTATTTT. This gives the protein CASSLEVAGDAGTDTQYF.

CDR3: CAWRGGPSTGELFF. CDR3 in DNA: TGTGCCTGGAGGGGCGGGCCAAGCACCGGGGAGCTGTTTTTT. The genes are TRBV30 and TRBJ2-2; possible D gene TRBD2, 5 bases. V dropped 3 bases and J dropped 4 bases, with 12 bases sitting between them. The CDR3 covers 14 residues. CDR1 and CDR2 from the germline V gene are GTSNPN and SVGIG (reference sequence).

The chain combines TRBV19 with TRBJ2-1, with 9 bases fitting TRBD1. CDR3 length equals 15 residues. Trimming cost V 4 bases and J 7 bases; bases outside gene matches: 8. Per the germline V gene, CDR1 is LNHDA and CDR2 is SQIVND (reference sequence). Written as DNA, the CDR3 is TGTGCCAGTAGTAGAGTAGGGACAGGGCTAAATGAGCAGTTCTTC. Amino acids: CASSRVGTGLNEQFF.

The chain has TRBV11-2 and TRBJ2-3; D perhaps matches TRBD2 (6 bases). This CDR3 contains 13 residues. The germline gives CDR1 SGHAT, CDR2 FQNNGV. The V and J ends lost 6 bases and 7 bases respectively, with 14 bases between them. The CDR3, as DNA: TGTGCCAGCAGGAGCCGGGAGATCAATACGCAGTATTTT. The encoded protein is CASRSREINTQYF. The full variable domain, in which reference TRBV11-2 and TRBJ2-3 provide the parts outside the CDR3, is EAGVAQSPRYKIIEKRQSVAFWCNPISGHATLYWYQQILGQGPKLLIQFQNNGVVDDSQLPKDRFSAERLKGVDSTLKIQPAKLEDSAVYLCASRSREINTQYFGPGTRLTVL.

Only a few counts were recorded for this clone. The CDR3 reads CASIRDRGSSGELFF. CDR3 coding DNA: TGTGCCAGCATACGGGACAGGGGATCTTCCGGGGAGCTGTTTTTT. This chain links TRBV7-2 with TRBJ2-2; 10 positions agree with TRBD1. Germline assignment: CDR1 SGHTA and CDR2 FQGNSA. This CDR3 is built from 15 residues. Unmatched junction bases numbered 8, after V lost 7 bases and J lost 6 bases.

This rearrangement joins TRBV4-3 to TRBJ2-2; 8 bases match TRBD2. There are 15 residues in the CDR3. Per the germline V gene, CDR1 is LGHNA and CDR2 is YSLEER. The V segment lost 3 bases and the J segment 7 bases; nucleotides outside the gene matches: 7. The CDR3 DNA sequence: TGCGCCAGCAGCCAGGCGGGGGGCTACGGCGGGGAGCTGTTTTTT. Protein: CASSQAGGYGGELFF.

The chain joins TRBV27 to TRBJ2-3; 10 nucleotides align to TRBD2. V was pared by 4 bases and J by 5 bases, with 3 bases of the junction left unmatched. The CDR3 spans 14 residues. Germline loops: CDR1 MNHEY, CDR2 SMNVEV (reference sequence). The CDR3 reads CASSSAGGKDTQYF. In DNA, the CDR3 is TGTGCCAGCAGTTCAGCGGGAGGGAAAGATACGCAGTATTTT.

V is TRBV27 and J is TRBJ1-1; no reliable D call. Germline assignment: CDR1 MNHEY and CDR2 SMNVEV (reference sequence). The ends were cut back, 5 bases at V and 5 bases at J, with 12 bases in the middle. This CDR3 has 13 amino acids. The CDR3 coding sequence is TGTGCCAGCAGTGAATGGGCGTATACTGAAGCTTTCTTT. Translation gives CASSEWAYTEAFF.

The chain uses TRBV12-3 or TRBV12-4 and TRBJ1-2; the D gene is possibly TRBD1 (5 bases). V lost 4 bases, J lost 5 bases, and 11 bases lay in between. The CDR3 totals 13 residues. CDR3 bases: TGTGCCAGCAGTTCCGCCGGGGGTTATGGCTACACCTTC. It is translated as CASSSAGGYGYTF.

This chain connects TRBV4-1 to TRBJ2-7; 9 positions agree with TRBD1. Germline V lookup: CDR1 MGHRA, CDR2 YSYEKL. CDR3 length equals 14 residues. The junction had 3 bases not matched to a gene; V was cut back by 4 bases and J by 2 bases. CDR3 nucleotides: TGCGCCAGCAGCCTAGGGACAGGGACCTACGAGCAGTACTTC. Translated, it gives CASSLGTGTYEQYF.

The chain recombines TRBV19 with TRBJ1-2; TRBD1 agrees at 8 bases. The CDR3 spans 16 residues. Germline CDR1 LNHDA, CDR2 SQIVND (reference sequence). V was clipped by 4 bases and J by 3 bases; unmatched bases: 10. CDR3 protein: CASSSRWAGGDYGYTF. Written as DNA, the CDR3 is TGTGCCAGTAGTAGTCGATGGGCAGGGGGCGACTATGGCTACACCTTC.

The count of this clone is one. The chain employs TRBV4-1 and TRBJ1-6, with D hard to call. Germline CDR1 and CDR2: MGHRA and YSYEKL. The CDR3 has 15 residues. Trimming left V 0 bases short and J 4 bases short, with 7 bases between. DNA of the CDR3: TGCGCCAGCAGCCAAGATAGAGGGTATAATTCACCCCTCCACTTT. Translated, it gives CASSQDRGYNSPLHF.

The V gene is TRBV28, the J gene TRBJ1-2; D perhaps matches TRBD1 (6 bases). Germline CDR1 reads MDHEN; CDR2 reads SYDVKM. V lost 5 bases and J lost 4, with 23 bases in between. The CDR3 covers 17 residues. CDR3 amino acids: CASSPPGHGTSIYGYTF. The DNA of the CDR3 is TGTGCCAGCAGTCCCCCAGGTCACGGGACAAGTATCTATGGCTACACCTTC.

The V gene is TRBV5-1, the J gene TRBJ1-1, with a tentative D call TRBD1 (5 bases). This CDR3 comprises 12 residues. Trimming took 0 bases from V and 8 from J, leaving 8 bases between them. CDR1 and CDR2 from the germline V gene are SGHRS and YFSETQ. DNA for the CDR3: TGCGCCAGCAGCTTGGGGGGCAGAGAAGCTTTCTTT. Protein product: CASSLGGREAFF. The full variable domain, its missing parts supplied by reference TRBV5-1 and TRBJ1-1, is KAGVTQTPRYLIKTRGQQVTLSCSPISGHRSVSWYQQTPGQGLQFLFEYFSETQRNKGNFPGRFSGRQFSNSRSEMNVSTLELGDSALYLCASSLGGREAFFGQGTRLTVV.

The chain employs TRBV6-5 and TRBJ1-1; D is uncertain. The CDR3 totals 14 residues. The germline V and J ends were trimmed by 7 bases and 5 bases, with 17 bases remaining between them. In germline, CDR1 is MNHEY, CDR2 SVGAGI. CDR3 residues: CASIPLRVATEAFF. The CDR3 nucleotides are TGTGCCAGCATCCCTCTGCGGGTTGCGACTGAAGCTTTCTTT.

For the CDR3, the DNA is TGCGCCAGCAGCTTATCCGCTAACCAAGAGACCCAGTACTTC. Translated: CASSLSANQETQYF. The chain is built from TRBV5-1 and TRBJ2-5; no reliable D call. Germline-derived CDR1 and CDR2 are SGHRS and YFSETQ. V gave up 2 bases and J gave up 0 bases, with 8 bases separating them. The CDR3 has 14 amino acids.

This clone was detected once. The CDR3 is CASSPVKGAEYEQYF. CDR3 nucleotides: TGTGCCAGCAGCCCAGTTAAGGGGGCAGAATACGAGCAGTACTTC. The chain joins TRBV3-1 (or the pseudogene TRBV3-2) to TRBJ2-7; 7 bases match TRBD1. The junction had 10 bases not matched to a gene; V was cut back by 4 bases and J by 4 bases. The CDR3 is made up of 15 amino acids. Germline values: CDR1 LGHDT, CDR2 YNNKEL (reference sequence).

This clone was seen a handful of times. Other DNA sequences from this sample encode an identical CDR3 as well. The chain employs TRBV5-5 and TRBJ2-5, with TRBD1 matching 12 bases. The germline V gene encodes CDR1 SGHKS and CDR2 YYEKEE (reference sequence). The CDR3 is made up of 15 amino acids. With 0 bases clipped from V and 5 bases from J, the junction kept 2 bases outside the gene matches. CDR3 coding DNA: TGTGCCAGCAGCTTGGTCGGGACAGGGGGCGAGACCCAGTACTTC. It translates to CASSLVGTGGETQYF.

The chain is built from TRBV5-4 and TRBJ1-1, with TRBD1 matching 9 bases. The CDR3 consists of 15 residues. CDR1 SGHNT and CDR2 YYREEE come from the germline V gene (reference sequence). The trim removed 3 bases at V and 6 bases at J, leaving 9 bases unmatched. This chain's CDR3 is CASSSEYRGRPEAFF. The CDR3, as DNA: TGTGCCAGCAGCTCAGAATACAGGGGGCGGCCTGAAGCTTTCTTT. Drawing the rest from reference TRBV5-4 and TRBJ1-1, the complete variable domain is ETGVTQSPTHLIKTRGQQVTLRCSSQSGHNTVSWYQQALGQGPQFIFQYYREEENGRGNFPPRFSGLQFPNYSSELNVNALELDDSALYLCASSSEYRGRPEAFFGQGTRLTVV.

The chain uses TRBV4-3 and TRBJ2-6; the D gene is possibly TRBD1 (5 bases). V lost 2 bases to trimming and J lost 0 bases, with 14 bases between them. Germline CDR1 is LGHNA and CDR2 is YSLEER. The CDR3 is 18 residues long. The CDR3 DNA is TGCGCCAGCAGCCAATGGGGCAGGTTAGACTCTGGGGCCAACGTCCTGACTTTC. Protein: CASSQWGRLDSGANVLTF.